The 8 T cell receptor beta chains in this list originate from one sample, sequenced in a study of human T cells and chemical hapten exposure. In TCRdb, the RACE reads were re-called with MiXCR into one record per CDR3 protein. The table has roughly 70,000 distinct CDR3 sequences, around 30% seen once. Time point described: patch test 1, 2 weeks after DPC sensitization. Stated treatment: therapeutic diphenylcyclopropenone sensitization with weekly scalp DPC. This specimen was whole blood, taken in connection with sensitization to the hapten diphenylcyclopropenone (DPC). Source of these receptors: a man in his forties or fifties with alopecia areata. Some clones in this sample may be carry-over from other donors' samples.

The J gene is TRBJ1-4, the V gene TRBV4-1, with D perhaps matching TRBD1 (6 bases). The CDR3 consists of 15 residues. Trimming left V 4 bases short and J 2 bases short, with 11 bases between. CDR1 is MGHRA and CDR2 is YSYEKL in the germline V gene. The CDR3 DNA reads TGCGCCAGCAGCCTTACGGGGGGCACTAATGAAAAACTGTTTTTT. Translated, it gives CASSLTGGTNEKLFF.

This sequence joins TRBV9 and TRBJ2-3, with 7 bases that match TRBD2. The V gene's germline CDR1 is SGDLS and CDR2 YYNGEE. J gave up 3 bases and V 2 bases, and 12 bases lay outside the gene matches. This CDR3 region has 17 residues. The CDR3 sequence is CASSVRFEGGPTDTQYF. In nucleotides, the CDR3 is TGTGCCAGCAGCGTCAGATTCGAGGGAGGGCCAACAGATACGCAGTATTTT.

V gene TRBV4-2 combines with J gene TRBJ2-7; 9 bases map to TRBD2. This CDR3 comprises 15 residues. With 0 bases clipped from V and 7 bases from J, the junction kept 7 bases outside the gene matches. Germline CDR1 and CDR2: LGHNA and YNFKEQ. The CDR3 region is CASSQEAGGPGEQYF. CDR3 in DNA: TGTGCCAGCAGCCAAGAGGCGGGAGGGCCGGGGGAGCAGTACTTC.

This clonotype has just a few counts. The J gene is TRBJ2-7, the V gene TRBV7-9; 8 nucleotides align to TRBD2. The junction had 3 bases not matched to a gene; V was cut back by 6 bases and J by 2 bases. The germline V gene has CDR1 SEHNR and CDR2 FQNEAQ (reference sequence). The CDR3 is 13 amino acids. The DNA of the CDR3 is TGTGCCAGCAGAACTAGCGGAACCTACGAGCAGTACTTC. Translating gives CASRTSGTYEQYF.

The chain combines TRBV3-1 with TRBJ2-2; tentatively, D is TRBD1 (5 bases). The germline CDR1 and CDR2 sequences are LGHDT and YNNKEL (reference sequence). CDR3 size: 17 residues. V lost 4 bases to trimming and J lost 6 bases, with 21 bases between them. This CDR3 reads CASSPPGHWFPAGELFF. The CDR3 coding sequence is TGTGCCAGCAGCCCGCCCGGACATTGGTTTCCCGCCGGGGAGCTGTTTTTT.

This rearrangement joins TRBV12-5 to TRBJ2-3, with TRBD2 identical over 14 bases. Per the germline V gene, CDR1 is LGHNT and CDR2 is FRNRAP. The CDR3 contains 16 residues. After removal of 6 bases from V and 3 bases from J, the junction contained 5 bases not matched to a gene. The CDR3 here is CASGLRLAGGTDTQYF. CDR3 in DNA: TGTGCTAGTGGCCTCCGACTAGCGGGAGGGACAGATACGCAGTATTTT.

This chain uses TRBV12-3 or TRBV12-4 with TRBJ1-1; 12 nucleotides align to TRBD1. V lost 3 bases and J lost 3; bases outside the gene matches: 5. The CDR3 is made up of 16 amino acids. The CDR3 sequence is CASSFWDRGLDTEAFF. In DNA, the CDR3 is TGTGCCAGCAGTTTCTGGGACAGGGGGCTGGACACTGAAGCTTTCTTT.

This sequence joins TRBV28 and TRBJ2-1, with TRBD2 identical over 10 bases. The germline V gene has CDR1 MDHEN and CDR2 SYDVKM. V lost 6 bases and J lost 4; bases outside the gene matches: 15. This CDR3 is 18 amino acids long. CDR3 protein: CASRPSRSTSGNYNEQFF. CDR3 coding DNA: TGTGCCAGCAGACCCTCACGCTCCACTAGCGGGAATTACAATGAGCAGTTCTTC.